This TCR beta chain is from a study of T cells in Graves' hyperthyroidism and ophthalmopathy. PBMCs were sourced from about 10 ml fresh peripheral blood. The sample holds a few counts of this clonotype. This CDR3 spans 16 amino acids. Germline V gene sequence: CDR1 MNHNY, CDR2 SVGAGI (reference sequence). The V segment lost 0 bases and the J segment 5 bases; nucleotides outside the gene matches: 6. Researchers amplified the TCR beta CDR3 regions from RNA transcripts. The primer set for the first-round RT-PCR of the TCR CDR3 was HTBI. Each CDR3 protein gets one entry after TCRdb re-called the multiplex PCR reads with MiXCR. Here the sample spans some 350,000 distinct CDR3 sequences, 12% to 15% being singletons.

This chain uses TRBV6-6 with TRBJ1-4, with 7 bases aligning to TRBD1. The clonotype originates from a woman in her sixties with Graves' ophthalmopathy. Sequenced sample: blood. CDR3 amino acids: CASSYSRDSYNEKLFF. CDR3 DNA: TGTGCCAGCAGTTACTCGCGGGACAGCTACAATGAAAAACTGTTTTTT.